This TCR beta chain is from a study of CD8+CD57+ T cells in acquired aplastic anemia. This clonotype was seen ten or more times. Those patients picked for sequencing had displayed CD8+CD57+ cell expansion on flow cytometry. The CDR3 spans 15 residues. Germline values: CDR1 SEHNR, CDR2 FQNEAQ (reference sequence). The V end was cut by 5 bases, the J end by 6 bases, with 20 bases between. Genomic DNA provided the template from which TCR beta VDJ and CDR3 profiles were obtained. TCRdb reprocessed the reads via MiXCR and lists one record per CDR3 protein. The data show around 500,000 distinct CDR3 sequences, approximately 32% seen once.

Input material: sorted CD4+, CD8+, or CD8+CD57+ T cells (not recorded which) from PBMCs. The rearrangement uses TRBV7-9 and TRBJ2-7; D perhaps matches TRBD2 (5 bases). The sequence was obtained from a human donor with aplastic anemia. The CDR3 reads CASSPLQGSGFEQYF. The CDR3 DNA sequence: TGTGCCAGCAGCCCCCTCCAAGGGTCGGGATTCGAGCAGTACTTC. Variable domain in full (rest from reference TRBV7-9 and TRBJ2-7): DTGVSQNPRHKITKRGQNVTFRCDPISEHNRLYWYRQTLGQGPEFLTYFQNEAQLEKSRLLSDRFSAERPKGSFSTLEIQRTEQGDSAMYLCASSPLQGSGFEQYFGPGTRLTVT.